This is a list of T cell receptor beta chains from one sample in a study of blood T cell repertoires in COVID-19. Generated by immunoSEQ multiplex PCR, the TCRdb table keeps only in-frame clones and is missing some. The sample includes some 300,000 clones, about 90% seen only once; the top ten take more than 0.85%. The sequencing sample was made of peripheral blood. These receptors were collected from a woman aged 40 to 55 with COVID-19, enrolled during active disease. CDR3s include the opening cysteine and the closing phenylalanine or tryptophan. A D gene is named only where the DNA matches it firmly. Size tells how often a clone was seen (once, few, many) or the class of an expanded clone, and some rows leave it out.

CDR3 protein: CASSPPGGGTSYEQYF
CDR3 DNA: TGTGCCAGCTCACCACCGGGTGGAGGGACCTCCTACGAGCAGTACTTC
V gene: TRBV18
clone size: -
J gene: TRBJ2-7
D gene: -

CDR3 protein: CASSDQGPFSNQPQHF
CDR3 DNA: TGTGCCAGCAGTGACCAGGGGCCTTTTAGCAATCAGCCCCAGCATTTT
V gene: TRBV2
clone size: -
J gene: TRBJ1-5
D gene: -

CDR3 protein: CATSHRDRDQPQHF
CDR3 DNA: TGTGCCACCAGCCACCGGGACAGGGATCAGCCCCAGCATTTT
V gene: TRBV15
clone size: -
J gene: TRBJ1-5
D gene: TRBD1

CDR3 protein: CASSPRTGGNEKLFF
CDR3 DNA: TGTGCCAGCAGCCCCCGGACAGGGGGGAATGAAAAACTGTTTTTT
V gene: TRBV7-9
clone size: -
J gene: TRBJ1-4
D gene: TRBD1

CDR3 protein: CASRPQLISAEFF
CDR3 DNA: TGTGCCAGCAGACCCCAACTAATTTCGGCCGAGTTCTTC
V gene: TRBV28
clone size: -
J gene: TRBJ2-1
D gene: -

CDR3 protein: CASSWLGGVSDTQYF
CDR3 DNA: TGCGCCAGCAGCTGGCTCGGGGGGGTGTCAGATACGCAGTATTTT
V gene: TRBV5-1
clone size: -
J gene: TRBJ2-3
D gene: TRBD2

CDR3 protein: CASSFLGQGVHSPLHF
CDR3 DNA: TGTGCCAGCAGTTTCCTGGGACAGGGGGTCCATTCACCCCTCCACTTT
V gene: TRBV27
clone size: -
J gene: TRBJ1-6
D gene: TRBD1

CDR3 protein: CASSLGQGSLNTIYF
CDR3 DNA: TGTGCCAGCAGCTTAGGACAGGGTTCCCTGAACACCATATATTTT
V gene: TRBV7-6
clone size: -
J gene: TRBJ1-3
D gene: TRBD1

CDR3 protein: CASSLLGVGSGAQETQYF
CDR3 DNA: TGTGCCAGCAGTTTATTAGGGGTGGGCAGTGGGGCCCAAGAGACCCAGTACTTC
V gene: TRBV27
clone size: -
J gene: TRBJ2-5
D gene: -

CDR3 protein: CASSLAGEGRTDTQYF
CDR3 DNA: TGCGCCAGCAGCTTGGCCGGGGAGGGTAGGACAGATACGCAGTATTTT
V gene: TRBV5-1
clone size: -
J gene: TRBJ2-3
D gene: TRBD2

CDR3 protein: CASRGQGGSGANVLTF
CDR3 DNA: TGTGCCAGTAGGGGACAGGGGGGGTCTGGGGCCAACGTCCTGACTTTC
V gene: TRBV19
clone size: -
J gene: TRBJ2-6
D gene: TRBD1

CDR3 protein: CASSSGQGRTEAFF
CDR3 DNA: TGTGCCAGCAGCTCGGGACAGGGGAGAACTGAAGCTTTCTTT
V gene: TRBV5-6
clone size: -
J gene: TRBJ1-1
D gene: TRBD1

CDR3 protein: CASNRGYGETQYF
CDR3 DNA: TGCGCCAGCAACAGGGGGTACGGAGAGACCCAGTACTTC
V gene: TRBV5-1
clone size: -
J gene: TRBJ2-5
D gene: TRBD1

CDR3 protein: CASSSGTGRRGVEKLFF
CDR3 DNA: TGTGCCAGCAGTTCGGGGACAGGGAGGAGAGGGGTCGAAAAACTGTTTTTT
V gene: TRBV7-9
clone size: once
J gene: TRBJ1-4
D gene: TRBD1

CDR3 protein: CATSRDGTAYGYTF
CDR3 DNA: TGTGCCACCAGCAGAGATGGGACAGCCTATGGCTACACCTTC
V gene: TRBV15
clone size: -
J gene: TRBJ1-2
D gene: TRBD1

CDR3 protein: CASSPTATNTEAFF
CDR3 DNA: TGCGCCAGCAGCCCGACAGCTACGAACACTGAAGCTTTCTTT
V gene: TRBV5-1
clone size: -
J gene: TRBJ1-1
D gene: -

CDR3 protein: CASSHPGNEQYF
CDR3 DNA: TGTGCCAGCAGCCACCCGGGGAACGAGCAGTACTTC
V gene: TRBV7-2
clone size: -
J gene: TRBJ2-7
D gene: -

CDR3 protein: CASSQARTLLGYTF
CDR3 DNA: TGCGCCAGCAGCCAAGCTCGGACACTCTTGGGCTACACCTTC
V gene: TRBV4-1
clone size: -
J gene: TRBJ1-2
D gene: -

CDR3 protein: CASSAESGGYEQYF
CDR3 DNA: TGTGCCAGCAGCGCCGAGTCAGGGGGGTACGAGCAGTACTTC
V gene: TRBV28
clone size: -
J gene: TRBJ2-7
D gene: -

CDR3 protein: CASSGQGLGNEKLFF
CDR3 DNA: TGCGCCAGCAGCGGACAGGGATTGGGTAATGAAAAACTGTTTTTT
V gene: TRBV5-1
clone size: -
J gene: TRBJ1-4
D gene: TRBD1

CDR3 protein: CASSSRPYEQYF
CDR3 DNA: TGTGCCAGCAGCTCCAGGCCCTACGAGCAGTACTTC
V gene: TRBV7-2
clone size: -
J gene: TRBJ2-7
D gene: -

CDR3 protein: CASSPTRDTANYGYTF
CDR3 DNA: TGTGCCAGCTCACCAACGAGGGACACGGCTAACTATGGCTACACCTTC
V gene: TRBV18
clone size: -
J gene: TRBJ1-2
D gene: -

CDR3 protein: CAWTPGVAPDTQYF
CDR3 DNA: TGTGCCTGGACCCCAGGCGTGGCCCCAGATACGCAGTATTTT
V gene: TRBV30
clone size: -
J gene: TRBJ2-3
D gene: -

CDR3 protein: CASSYGDYGYTF
CDR3 DNA: TGTGCCAGCAGTTACGGGGACTATGGCTACACCTTC
V gene: TRBV28
clone size: once
J gene: TRBJ1-2
D gene: -

CDR3 protein: CASSERMNTEAFF
CDR3 DNA: TGTGCCAGCAGCGAGCGAATGAACACTGAAGCTTTCTTT
V gene: TRBV2
clone size: -
J gene: TRBJ1-1
D gene: -

CDR3 protein: CASSSTGPYGYTF
CDR3 DNA: TGTGCCAGCAGCTCGACAGGGCCTTATGGCTACACCTTC
V gene: TRBV5-6
clone size: -
J gene: TRBJ1-2
D gene: TRBD1

CDR3 protein: CASSPILTSSGETQYF
CDR3 DNA: TGTGCCAGTAGTCCCATCTTGACTAGCTCGGGGGAGACCCAGTACTTC
V gene: TRBV19
clone size: -
J gene: TRBJ2-5
D gene: TRBD2

CDR3 protein: CASSPTTGNTIYF
CDR3 DNA: TGTGCCAGCTCCCCTACTACAGGAAACACCATATATTTT
V gene: TRBV13
clone size: -
J gene: TRBJ1-3
D gene: -

CDR3 protein: CASSPTSYETQYF
CDR3 DNA: TGTGCCAGCAGCCCCACTAGCTACGAGACCCAGTACTTC
V gene: TRBV7-3
clone size: -
J gene: TRBJ2-5
D gene: -

CDR3 protein: CASSPRGPYNEQFF
CDR3 DNA: TGTGCCAGCAGTCCGAGGGGGCCGTACAATGAGCAGTTCTTC
V gene: TRBV28
clone size: once
J gene: TRBJ2-1
D gene: TRBD1

CDR3 protein: CATSASTNEKLFF
CDR3 DNA: TGTGCCACCAGCGCCTCTACCAATGAAAAACTGTTTTTT
V gene: TRBV15
clone size: few
J gene: TRBJ1-4
D gene: -

CDR3 protein: CASNVDRDYGYTF
CDR3 DNA: TGTGCCAGCAACGTCGACAGGGACTATGGCTACACCTTC
V gene: TRBV28
clone size: few
J gene: TRBJ1-2
D gene: TRBD1

CDR3 protein: CASTGWRGQATYNEQFF
CDR3 DNA: TGTGCCAGCACCGGGTGGAGGGGACAGGCTACGTACAATGAGCAGTTCTTC
V gene: TRBV2
clone size: -
J gene: TRBJ2-1
D gene: TRBD1

CDR3 protein: CASSFGTGVRRAFF
CDR3 DNA: TGTGCCAGCAGTTTCGGGACAGGGGTCCGGCGTGCTTTCTTT
V gene: TRBV28
clone size: -
J gene: TRBJ1-1
D gene: TRBD1

CDR3 protein: CASSIQQGAHQPQHF
CDR3 DNA: TGTGCCAGTAGTATCCAACAGGGGGCCCACCAGCCCCAGCATTTT
V gene: TRBV19
clone size: once
J gene: TRBJ1-5
D gene: TRBD1

CDR3 protein: CSVEDLGEGSYEQYF
CDR3 DNA: TGCAGCGTTGAAGATCTCGGGGAGGGCTCCTACGAGCAGTACTTC
V gene: TRBV29-1
clone size: -
J gene: TRBJ2-7
D gene: TRBD2

CDR3 protein: CASSIGGLGTEAFF
CDR3 DNA: TGTGCCAGCAGCATTGGAGGGTTAGGCACTGAAGCTTTCTTT
V gene: TRBV5-5
clone size: -
J gene: TRBJ1-1
D gene: -

CDR3 protein: CASIKSGTGFWPQHF
CDR3 DNA: TGTGCCAGTATCAAATCCGGGACAGGCTTTTGGCCCCAGCATTTT
V gene: TRBV19
clone size: few
J gene: TRBJ1-5
D gene: TRBD1

CDR3 protein: CASSYWGGLELRRNQPQHF
CDR3 DNA: TGTGCCAGCAGTTACTGGGGGGGGCTCGAATTACGTCGGAATCAGCCCCAGCATTTT
V gene: TRBV6-2/TRBV6-3
clone size: -
J gene: TRBJ1-5
D gene: -

CDR3 protein: CASSPQDSPLHF
CDR3 DNA: TGTGCCAGCAGTCCTCAGGATTCACCCCTCCACTTT
V gene: TRBV27
clone size: -
J gene: TRBJ1-6
D gene: -

CDR3 protein: CATSDSDWVGTDTQYF
CDR3 DNA: TGTGCCACCAGTGACTCGGACTGGGTAGGCACAGATACGCAGTATTTT
V gene: TRBV24-1
clone size: -
J gene: TRBJ2-3
D gene: -

CDR3 protein: CASSAELDRVGGNSPLHF
CDR3 DNA: TGCGCCAGCAGCGCGGAACTGGACAGGGTAGGAGGAAATTCACCCCTCCACTTT
V gene: TRBV5-1
clone size: -
J gene: TRBJ1-6
D gene: TRBD1

CDR3 protein: CASSPRAGGTGELFF
CDR3 DNA: TGTGCCAGCAGCCCGCGGGCGGGGGGCACCGGGGAGCTGTTTTTT
V gene: TRBV9
clone size: -
J gene: TRBJ2-2
D gene: TRBD2

CDR3 protein: CAWSTGVIRYTF
CDR3 DNA: TGTGCCTGGAGTACAGGGGTTATTCGCTACACCTTC
V gene: TRBV30
clone size: -
J gene: TRBJ1-2
D gene: TRBD1

CDR3 protein: CASSYSRVNEKLFF
CDR3 DNA: TGTGCCAGCAGTTACTCTCGAGTAAATGAAAAACTGTTTTTT
V gene: TRBV6-2/TRBV6-3
clone size: -
J gene: TRBJ1-4
D gene: -

CDR3 protein: CASSGSPNYGYTF
CDR3 DNA: TGTGCCAGCAGCGGTTCCCCTAACTATGGCTACACCTTC
V gene: TRBV28
clone size: -
J gene: TRBJ1-2
D gene: -

CDR3 protein: CASSIGLGRPLPSWNTEAFF
CDR3 DNA: TGTGCCAGTAGTATCGGATTGGGGAGACCTTTACCCTCTTGGAACACTGAAGCTTTCTTT
V gene: TRBV19
clone size: few
J gene: TRBJ1-1
D gene: -

CDR3 protein: CASSFRDRGYGYTF
CDR3 DNA: TGTGCCAGCAGCTTCCGGGACAGGGGCTATGGCTACACCTTC
V gene: TRBV7-2
clone size: -
J gene: TRBJ1-2
D gene: TRBD1

CDR3 protein: CASSLLQGPDTQYF
CDR3 DNA: TGTGCCAGCAGCTTATTACAGGGCCCAGATACGCAGTATTTT
V gene: TRBV7-6
clone size: -
J gene: TRBJ2-3
D gene: -

CDR3 protein: CASSTGQMNTEAFF
CDR3 DNA: TGTGCCAGCAGCACGGGACAGATGAACACTGAAGCTTTCTTT
V gene: TRBV5-5
clone size: -
J gene: TRBJ1-1
D gene: TRBD1